Listed below are T cell receptor beta chains from one sample, sequenced in a study of regulatory T cells in long-lasting Graves disease. TCRdb used MiXCR to reprocess the multiplex PCR reads, holding one entry per CDR3 protein. In the table there are 300,000 to 400,000 distinct CDR3 sequences, 15% to 20% of which are singletons. Another study also made use of these data, one on T cells in Graves' hyperthyroidism and ophthalmopathy.

Specimen: peripheral blood mononuclear cells (PBMCs), collected at new diagnosis, from a patient treated with antithyroid drugs. The receptors shown here come from a man aged 35-49 years with Graves disease. Each CDR3 is given with its conserved first and last residue. The order of the fields is D gene, V gene, J gene, clone size, CDR3 DNA, CDR3 protein. D genes are given only for firm matches. Not every row has a clone size; where given, it reads once, few, many or a size class.

D gene: .
V gene: TRBV7-3
J gene: TRBJ1-1
clone size: many
CDR3 DNA: TGTGCCAGCAGGTATACAGGGAACACTGAAGCTTTCTTT
CDR3 protein: CASRYTGNTEAFF

D gene: .
V gene: TRBV2
J gene: TRBJ2-4
clone size: .
CDR3 DNA: TGTGCCAGCAAAAATCAGCGGACTGAGGGGATTCAGTACTTC
CDR3 protein: CASKNQRTEGIQYF

D gene: .
V gene: TRBV9
J gene: TRBJ2-3
clone size: many
CDR3 DNA: TGTGCCAGCAGCGAGACGTCAGGGACACTCACAGATACGCAGTATTTT
CDR3 protein: CASSETSGTLTDTQYF

D gene: TRBD1
V gene: TRBV20-1
J gene: TRBJ2-1
clone size: .
CDR3 DNA: TGCAGTGCTATTGGGGACAGGGGTTTGTGGAATGAGCAGTTCTTC
CDR3 protein: CSAIGDRGLWNEQFF

D gene: TRBD1
V gene: TRBV4-2
J gene: TRBJ2-7
clone size: many
CDR3 DNA: TGTGCCAGCAGCCAAGGTAGGACAGGCTCCTACGAGCAGTACTTC
CDR3 protein: CASSQGRTGSYEQYF

D gene: .
V gene: TRBV11-3
J gene: TRBJ2-7
clone size: .
CDR3 DNA: TGTGCCAGCAGTCTGGGGGGGACATGGGGTCACGAGCAGTACTTC
CDR3 protein: CASSLGGTWGHEQYF

D gene: .
V gene: TRBV7-2
J gene: TRBJ2-1
clone size: many
CDR3 DNA: TGTGCCAGCAGCTTAGGGGGGTATCTAGAGAGGAATGAGCAGTTCTTC
CDR3 protein: CASSLGGYLERNEQFF

D gene: .
V gene: TRBV6-1
J gene: TRBJ1-4
clone size: many
CDR3 DNA: TGTGCCAGCACCTACCGGGATGCAACTAATGAAAAACTGTTTTTT
CDR3 protein: CASTYRDATNEKLFF

D gene: .
V gene: TRBV24-1
J gene: TRBJ1-2
clone size: many
CDR3 DNA: TGTGCCACCAGACGGTGGACAGACAGTGGCTACACCTTC
CDR3 protein: CATRRWTDSGYTF

D gene: .
V gene: TRBV20-1
J gene: TRBJ1-1
clone size: many
CDR3 DNA: TGCAGTACTATCCTGTGGGGTTTTGTTGGTGCTTTCTTT
CDR3 protein: CSTILWGFVGAFF

D gene: .
V gene: TRBV7-2
J gene: TRBJ2-2
clone size: few
CDR3 DNA: TGTGCCAGCAGCCAGTACACCGGAACCGGGGAGCTGTTTTTT
CDR3 protein: CASSQYTGTGELFF

D gene: TRBD2
V gene: TRBV3-1
J gene: TRBJ2-5
clone size: many
CDR3 DNA: TGTGCCAGCAGCCAATTCGCGGGGGGGCAAGAGACCCAGTACTTC
CDR3 protein: CASSQFAGGQETQYF

D gene: .
V gene: TRBV29-1
J gene: TRBJ2-3
clone size: many
CDR3 DNA: TGCAGCGTTGAGCTGGGCCGGGGAGGTGATACGCAGTATTTT
CDR3 protein: CSVELGRGGDTQYF

D gene: .
V gene: TRBV6-5
J gene: TRBJ2-7
clone size: many
CDR3 DNA: TGTGCCAGCAGTTACTCCGGACAGGAGCAGTACTTC
CDR3 protein: CASSYSGQEQYF

D gene: TRBD2
V gene: TRBV20-1
J gene: TRBJ2-3
clone size: .
CDR3 DNA: TGCAGTGCAAATCCTAGCGGGGGGTTCTTAGATACGCAGTATTTT
CDR3 protein: CSANPSGGFLDTQYF

D gene: .
V gene: TRBV27
J gene: TRBJ2-1
clone size: medium-sized
CDR3 DNA: TGTGCCAGCAGACTATCACCGGGACACATCTACAATGAGCAGTTCTTC
CDR3 protein: CASRLSPGHIYNEQFF

D gene: .
V gene: TRBV7-2
J gene: TRBJ1-3
clone size: many
CDR3 DNA: TGTGCCAGCAGCTATGGACCGTCAAAGGGGAACACCATATATTTT
CDR3 protein: CASSYGPSKGNTIYF

D gene: TRBD1
V gene: TRBV11-2
J gene: TRBJ2-5
clone size: once
CDR3 DNA: TGTGCCAGCAGCTTTACAGGGGGCGATGAGACCCAGTACTTC
CDR3 protein: CASSFTGGDETQYF

D gene: .
V gene: TRBV5-6
J gene: TRBJ2-7
clone size: many
CDR3 DNA: TGTGCCAGCAGCTTTCCAGCCTCCTACGAGCAGTACTTC
CDR3 protein: CASSFPASYEQYF

D gene: TRBD1
V gene: TRBV11-3
J gene: TRBJ2-5
clone size: .
CDR3 DNA: TGTGCCAGCAGCTCGACAGGGGGCCCCGAGACCCAGTACTTC
CDR3 protein: CASSSTGGPETQYF

D gene: .
V gene: TRBV28
J gene: TRBJ1-6
clone size: few
CDR3 DNA: TGTGCCAGCAGTTTCGCGGGGAATCCAAATTCACCCCTCCACTTT
CDR3 protein: CASSFAGNPNSPLHF